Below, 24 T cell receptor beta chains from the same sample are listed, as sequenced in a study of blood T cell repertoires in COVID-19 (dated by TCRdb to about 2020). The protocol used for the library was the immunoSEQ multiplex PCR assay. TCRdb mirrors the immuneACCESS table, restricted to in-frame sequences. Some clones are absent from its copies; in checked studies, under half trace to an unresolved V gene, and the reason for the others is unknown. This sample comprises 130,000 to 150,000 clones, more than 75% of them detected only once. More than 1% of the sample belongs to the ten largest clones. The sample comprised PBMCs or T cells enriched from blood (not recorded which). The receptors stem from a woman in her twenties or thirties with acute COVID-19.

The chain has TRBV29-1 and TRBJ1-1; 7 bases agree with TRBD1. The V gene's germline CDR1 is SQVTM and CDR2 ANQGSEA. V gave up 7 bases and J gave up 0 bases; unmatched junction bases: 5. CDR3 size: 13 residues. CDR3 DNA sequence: TGCAGCGCCTCGGGACAGATGAACACTGAAGCTTTCTTT. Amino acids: CSASGQMNTEAFF.

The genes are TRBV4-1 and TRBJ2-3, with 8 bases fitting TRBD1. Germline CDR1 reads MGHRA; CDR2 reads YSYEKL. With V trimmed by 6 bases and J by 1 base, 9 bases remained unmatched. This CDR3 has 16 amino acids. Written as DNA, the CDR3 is TGCGCCAGCAGTTCCCCTGGACAGGGCGGCACAGATACGCAGTATTTT. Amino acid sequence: CASSSPGQGGTDTQYF.

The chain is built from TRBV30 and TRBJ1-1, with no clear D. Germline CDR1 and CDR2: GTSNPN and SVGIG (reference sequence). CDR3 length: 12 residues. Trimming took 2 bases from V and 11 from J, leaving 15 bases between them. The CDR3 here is CAWSQPGLGAFF. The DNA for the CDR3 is TGTGCCTGGAGTCAGCCGGGTCTAGGTGCTTTCTTT.

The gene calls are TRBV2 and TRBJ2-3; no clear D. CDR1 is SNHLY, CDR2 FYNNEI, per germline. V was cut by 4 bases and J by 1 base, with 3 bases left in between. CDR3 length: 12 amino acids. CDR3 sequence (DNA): TGTGCCAGCAGTGGCGGCACAGATACGCAGTATTTT. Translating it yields CASSGGTDTQYF.

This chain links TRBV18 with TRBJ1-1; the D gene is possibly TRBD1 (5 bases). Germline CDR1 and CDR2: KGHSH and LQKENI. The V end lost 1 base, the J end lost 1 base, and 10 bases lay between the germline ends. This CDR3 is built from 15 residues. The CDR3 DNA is TGTGCCAGCTCACCACGGGAAGGGGCGAACACTGAAGCTTTCTTT. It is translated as CASSPREGANTEAFF.

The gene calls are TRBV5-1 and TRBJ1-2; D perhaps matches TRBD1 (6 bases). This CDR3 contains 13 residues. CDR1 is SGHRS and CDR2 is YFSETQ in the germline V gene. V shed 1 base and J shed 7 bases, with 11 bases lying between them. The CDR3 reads CASSLHRDSGYTF. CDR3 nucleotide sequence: TGCGCCAGCAGCTTGCACAGGGATTCTGGCTACACCTTC.

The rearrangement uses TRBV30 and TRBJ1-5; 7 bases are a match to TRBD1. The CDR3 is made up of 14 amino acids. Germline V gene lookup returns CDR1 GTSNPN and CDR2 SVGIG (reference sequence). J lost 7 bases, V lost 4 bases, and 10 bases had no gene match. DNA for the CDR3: TGTGCCTGGACCCACCCACAGGGGAACCAGCCCCAGCATTTT. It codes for CAWTHPQGNQPQHF.

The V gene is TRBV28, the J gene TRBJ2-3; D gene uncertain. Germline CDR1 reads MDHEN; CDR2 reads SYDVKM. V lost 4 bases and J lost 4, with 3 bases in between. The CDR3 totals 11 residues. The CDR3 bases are TGTGCCAGCAGTTCGTCAGATACGCAGTATTTT. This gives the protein CASSSSDTQYF. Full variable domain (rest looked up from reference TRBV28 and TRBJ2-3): DVKVTQSSRYLVKRTGEKVFLECVQDMDHENMFWYRQDPGLGLRLIYFSYDVKMKEKGDIPEGYSVSREKKERFSLILESASTNQTSMYLCASSSSDTQYFGPGTRLTVL.

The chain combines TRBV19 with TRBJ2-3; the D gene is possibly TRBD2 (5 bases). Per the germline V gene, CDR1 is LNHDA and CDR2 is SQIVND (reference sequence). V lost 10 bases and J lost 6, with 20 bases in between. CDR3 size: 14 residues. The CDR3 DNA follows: TGTGCCACCCAAGGGTCCATTAGCGCGGATACGCAGTATTTT. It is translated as CATQGSISADTQYF.

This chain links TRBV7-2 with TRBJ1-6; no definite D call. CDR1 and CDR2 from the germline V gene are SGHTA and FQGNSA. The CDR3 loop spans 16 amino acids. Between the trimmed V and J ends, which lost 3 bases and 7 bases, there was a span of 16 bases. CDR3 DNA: TGTGCCAGCAGCTTGTTAACTGCCCGGGAGAATTCACCCCTCCACTTT. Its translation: CASSLLTARENSPLHF.

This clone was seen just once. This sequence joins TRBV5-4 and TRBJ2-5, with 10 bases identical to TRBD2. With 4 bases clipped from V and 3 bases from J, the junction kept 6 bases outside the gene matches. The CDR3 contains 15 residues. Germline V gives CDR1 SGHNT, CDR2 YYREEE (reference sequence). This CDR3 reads CASSLAGVMEETQYF. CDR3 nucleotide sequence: TGTGCCAGCAGCCTAGCGGGAGTAATGGAAGAGACCCAGTACTTC.

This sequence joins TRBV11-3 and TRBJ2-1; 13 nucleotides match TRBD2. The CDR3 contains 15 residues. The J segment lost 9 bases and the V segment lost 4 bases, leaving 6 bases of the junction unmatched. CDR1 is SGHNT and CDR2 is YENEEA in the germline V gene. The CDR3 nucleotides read TGTGCCAGCAGCTCACTAGCGGGAGGGCCGGGTGAGCAGTTCTTC. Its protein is CASSSLAGGPGEQFF.

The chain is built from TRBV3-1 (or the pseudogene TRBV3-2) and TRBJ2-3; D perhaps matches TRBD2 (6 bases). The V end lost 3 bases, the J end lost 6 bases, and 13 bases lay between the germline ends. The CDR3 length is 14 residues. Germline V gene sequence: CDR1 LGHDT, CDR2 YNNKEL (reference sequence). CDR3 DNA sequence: TGTGCCAGCAGCCAGAACGCAGGAGGGGATACGCAGTATTTT. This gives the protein CASSQNAGGDTQYF.

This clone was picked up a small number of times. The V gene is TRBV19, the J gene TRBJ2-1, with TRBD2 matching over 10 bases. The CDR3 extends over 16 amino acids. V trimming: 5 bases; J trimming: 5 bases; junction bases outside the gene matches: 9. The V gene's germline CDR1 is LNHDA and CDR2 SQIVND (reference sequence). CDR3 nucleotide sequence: TGTGCCAGTAGTTCCTCTAGCGGGAGACCGCACAATGAGCAGTTCTTC. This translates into CASSSSSGRPHNEQFF.

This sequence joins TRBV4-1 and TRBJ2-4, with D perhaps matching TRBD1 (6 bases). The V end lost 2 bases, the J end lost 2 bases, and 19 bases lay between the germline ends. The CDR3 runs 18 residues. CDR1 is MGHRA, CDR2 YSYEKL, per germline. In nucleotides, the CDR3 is TGCGCCAGCAGCCAAAGACAGGCTGATGGATCGACCAAAAACATTCAGTACTTC. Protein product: CASSQRQADGSTKNIQYF.

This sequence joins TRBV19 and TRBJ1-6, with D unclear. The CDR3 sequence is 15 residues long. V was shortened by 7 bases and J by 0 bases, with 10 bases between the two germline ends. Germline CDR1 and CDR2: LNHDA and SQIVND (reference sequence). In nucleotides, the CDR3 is TGTGCCAGTACCCGGGGAACCTCCTATAATTCACCCCTCCACTTT. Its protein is CASTRGTSYNSPLHF.

CDR3 sequence (DNA): TGTGCCAGCAGTTCGAGGACAGTACAGAACACAGATACGCAGTATTTT. This translates into CASSSRTVQNTDTQYF. The chain combines TRBV28 with TRBJ2-3, with D tentatively TRBD1 (6 bases). Germline values: CDR1 MDHEN, CDR2 SYDVKM. The CDR3 has 16 residues. Trimming stripped 4 bases from V and 2 bases from J, with 16 bases between.

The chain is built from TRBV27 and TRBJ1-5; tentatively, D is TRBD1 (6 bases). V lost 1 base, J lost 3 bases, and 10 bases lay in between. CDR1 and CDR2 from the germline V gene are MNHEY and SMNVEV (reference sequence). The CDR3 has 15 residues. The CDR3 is CASSLYAGVNQPQHF. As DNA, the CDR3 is TGTGCCAGCAGTTTATATGCAGGGGTCAATCAGCCCCAGCATTTT.

Written as DNA, the CDR3 is TGTGCCATCAGTGATTTTGCGGGGCAAGATACGCAGTATTTT. This encodes CAISDFAGQDTQYF. The chain couples TRBV10-3 to TRBJ2-3; perhaps TRBD2 as D (6 bases). Trimming left V 3 bases short and J 5 bases short, with 12 bases between. The germline gives CDR1 ENHRY, CDR2 SYGVKD. The CDR3 runs to 14 residues.

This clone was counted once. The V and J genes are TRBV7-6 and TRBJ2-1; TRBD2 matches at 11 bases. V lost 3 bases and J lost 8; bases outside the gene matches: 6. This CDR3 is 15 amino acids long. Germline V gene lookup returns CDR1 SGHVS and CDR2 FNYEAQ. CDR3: CASSFTSGSVDEQFF. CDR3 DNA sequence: TGTGCCAGCAGCTTCACTAGCGGGAGTGTTGATGAGCAGTTCTTC.

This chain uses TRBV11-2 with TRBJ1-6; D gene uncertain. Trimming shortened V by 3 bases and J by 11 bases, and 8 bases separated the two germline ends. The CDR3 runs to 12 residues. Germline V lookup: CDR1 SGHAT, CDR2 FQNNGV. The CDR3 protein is CASSFVSAPLHF. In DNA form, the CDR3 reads TGTGCCAGCAGCTTTGTCTCGGCACCCCTCCACTTT.

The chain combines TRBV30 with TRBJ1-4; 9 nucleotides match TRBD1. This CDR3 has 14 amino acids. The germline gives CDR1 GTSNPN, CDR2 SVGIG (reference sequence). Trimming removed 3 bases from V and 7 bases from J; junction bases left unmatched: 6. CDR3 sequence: CAWREDRGREKLFF. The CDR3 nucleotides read TGTGCCTGGAGGGAGGACAGGGGTCGTGAAAAACTGTTTTTT.

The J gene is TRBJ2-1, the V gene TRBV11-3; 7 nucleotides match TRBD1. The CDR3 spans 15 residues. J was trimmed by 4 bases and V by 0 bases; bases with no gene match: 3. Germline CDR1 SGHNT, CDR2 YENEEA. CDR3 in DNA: TGTGCCAGCAGCTTAGACCGGACAGGTTACAATGAGCAGTTCTTC. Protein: CASSLDRTGYNEQFF.

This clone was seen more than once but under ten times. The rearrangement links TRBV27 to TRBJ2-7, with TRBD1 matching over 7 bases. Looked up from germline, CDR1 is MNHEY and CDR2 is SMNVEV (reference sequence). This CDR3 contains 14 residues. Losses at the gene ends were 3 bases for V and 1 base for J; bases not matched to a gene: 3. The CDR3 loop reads CASSFADRSYEQYF. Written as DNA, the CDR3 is TGTGCCAGCAGTTTCGCGGACAGGTCCTACGAGCAGTACTTC.